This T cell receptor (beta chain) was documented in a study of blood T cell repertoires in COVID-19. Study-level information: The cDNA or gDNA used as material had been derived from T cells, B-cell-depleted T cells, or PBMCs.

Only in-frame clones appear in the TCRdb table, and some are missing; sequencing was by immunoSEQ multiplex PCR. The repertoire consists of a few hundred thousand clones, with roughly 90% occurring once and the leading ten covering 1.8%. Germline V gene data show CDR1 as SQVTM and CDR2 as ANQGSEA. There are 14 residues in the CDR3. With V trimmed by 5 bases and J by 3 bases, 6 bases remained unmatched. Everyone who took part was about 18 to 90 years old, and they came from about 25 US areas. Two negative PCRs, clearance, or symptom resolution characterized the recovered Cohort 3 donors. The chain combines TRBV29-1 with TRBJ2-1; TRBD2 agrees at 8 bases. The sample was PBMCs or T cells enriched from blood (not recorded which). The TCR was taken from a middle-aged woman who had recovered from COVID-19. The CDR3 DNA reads TGCAGCGTTAGGAAACGGGAGGGCTACAATGAGCAGTTCTTC. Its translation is CSVRKREGYNEQFF.